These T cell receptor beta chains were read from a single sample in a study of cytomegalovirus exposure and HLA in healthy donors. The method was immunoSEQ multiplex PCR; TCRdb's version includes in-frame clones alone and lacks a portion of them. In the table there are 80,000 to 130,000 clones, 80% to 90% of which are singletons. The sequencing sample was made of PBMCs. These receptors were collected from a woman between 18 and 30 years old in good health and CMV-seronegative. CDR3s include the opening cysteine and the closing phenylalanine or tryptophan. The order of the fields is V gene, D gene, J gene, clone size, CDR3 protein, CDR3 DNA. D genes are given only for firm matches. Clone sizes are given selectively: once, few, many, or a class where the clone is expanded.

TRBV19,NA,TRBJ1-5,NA,CASSPREAGGPQHF,TGTGCCAGTAGTCCACGGGAGGCTGGGGGGCCCCAGCATTTT
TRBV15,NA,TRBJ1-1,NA,CATSRDPGDTEAFF,TGTGCCACCAGCAGAGATCCGGGGGACACTGAAGCTTTCTTT
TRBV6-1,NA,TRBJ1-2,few,CASRSPVRVGYTF,TGTGCCAGCAGATCCCCCGTGCGGGTCGGCTACACCTTC
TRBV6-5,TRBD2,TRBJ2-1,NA,CASQSGGRNNEQFF,TGTGCCAGCCAGAGCGGGGGGCGAAACAATGAGCAGTTCTTC
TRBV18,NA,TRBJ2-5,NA,CASSPNGYQETQYF,TGTGCCAGCTCCCCGAACGGGTACCAAGAGACCCAGTACTTC
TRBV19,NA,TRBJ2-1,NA,CASSVRGILYNEQFF,TGTGCCAGTAGTGTCCGCGGGATCTTATACAATGAGCAGTTCTTC
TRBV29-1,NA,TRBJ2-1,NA,CSVETPLYNEQFF,TGCAGCGTTGAGACTCCCCTATACAATGAGCAGTTCTTC
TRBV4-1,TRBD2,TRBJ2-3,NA,CASSQWGLGGDTQYF,TGCGCCAGCAGCCAGTGGGGACTAGGAGGAGATACGCAGTATTTT
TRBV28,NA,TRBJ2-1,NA,CASSLIENEQFF,TGTGCCAGCAGTTTAATTGAGAATGAGCAGTTCTTC
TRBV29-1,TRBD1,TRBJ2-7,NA,CSVVSGTDPYEQYF,TGCAGCGTTGTTTCCGGGACAGATCCCTACGAGCAGTACTTC
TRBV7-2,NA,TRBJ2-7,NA,CASSFGRDYEQYF,TGTGCCAGCAGCTTTGGACGGGACTACGAGCAGTACTTC
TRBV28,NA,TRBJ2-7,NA,CASGNGISYEQYF,TGTGCCAGCGGGAACGGGATCTCCTACGAGCAGTACTTC
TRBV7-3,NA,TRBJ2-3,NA,CASSGTVTDTQYF,TGTGCCAGCAGCGGTACAGTAACAGATACGCAGTATTTT
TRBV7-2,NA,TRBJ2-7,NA,CASSPQVGSSYEQYF,TGTGCCAGCAGCCCCCAGGTGGGGAGCTCCTACGAGCAGTACTTC
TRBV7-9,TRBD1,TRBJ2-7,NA,CASSLATLDRGGHEQYF,TGTGCCAGCAGCTTAGCCACATTGGACAGGGGTGGCCACGAGCAGTACTTC
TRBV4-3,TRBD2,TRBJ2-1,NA,CASSQGVAGSGYNEQFF,TGCGCCAGCAGCCAAGGAGTAGCGGGATCTGGTTACAATGAGCAGTTCTTC
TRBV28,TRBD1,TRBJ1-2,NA,CASSSPTQGAYGYTF,TGTGCCAGCAGTTCCCCCACCCAGGGGGCTTATGGCTACACCTTC
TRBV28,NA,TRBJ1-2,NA,CASSLLTEGYGYTF,TGTGCCAGCAGTTTACTCACAGAGGGCTATGGCTACACCTTC
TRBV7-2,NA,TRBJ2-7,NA,CASSLWGHRGAEQYF,TGTGCCAGCAGCTTATGGGGCCACCGAGGTGCCGAGCAGTACTTC
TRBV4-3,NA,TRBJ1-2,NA,CASSLHGAGNYGYTF,TGCGCCAGCAGCCTCCATGGAGCAGGGAACTATGGCTACACCTTC
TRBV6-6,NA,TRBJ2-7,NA,CASSSITGDSLYEQYF,TGTGCCAGCAGTTCAATTACAGGGGACTCTCTCTACGAGCAGTACTTC
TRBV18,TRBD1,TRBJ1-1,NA,CASSDGTETNTEAFF,TGTGCCAGCTCAGATGGGACAGAGACGAACACTGAAGCTTTCTTT
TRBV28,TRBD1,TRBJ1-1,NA,CASSTHRDSLNTEAFF,TGTGCCAGCAGTACCCACCGGGACAGCCTGAACACTGAAGCTTTCTTT
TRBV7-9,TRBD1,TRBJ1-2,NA,CASSQMTGGSYGYTF,TGTGCCAGCAGCCAAATGACAGGGGGAAGCTATGGCTACACCTTC
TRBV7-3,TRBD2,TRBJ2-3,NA,CASGLAGGPTDTQYF,TGTGCCAGCGGACTAGCGGGGGGGCCCACAGATACGCAGTATTTT
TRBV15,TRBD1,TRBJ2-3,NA,CATSRTRTGRATDTQYF,TGTGCCACCAGCAGAACCAGGACAGGGCGTGCCACAGATACGCAGTATTTT
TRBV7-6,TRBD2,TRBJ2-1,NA,CASSPKRGTSEQFF,TGTGCCAGCAGCCCGAAGCGGGGGACTTCTGAGCAGTTCTTC
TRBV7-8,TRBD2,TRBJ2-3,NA,CASSLVLAGGGTAHTDTQYF,TGTGCCAGCAGCTTAGTCCTAGCGGGAGGTGGAACTGCACACACAGATACGCAGTATTTT
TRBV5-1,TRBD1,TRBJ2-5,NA,CASSLEGDRVGRETQYF,TGCGCCAGCAGCTTGGAGGGGGACAGGGTGGGTCGGGAGACCCAGTACTTC
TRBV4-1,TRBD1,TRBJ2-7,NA,CASSQGRQGRAEQYF,TGCGCCAGCAGCCAAGGTAGACAGGGTCGAGCCGAGCAGTACTTC
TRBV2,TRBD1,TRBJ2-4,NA,CASIWDRVTKNIQYF,TGTGCCAGCATATGGGACAGGGTTACCAAAAACATTCAGTACTTC
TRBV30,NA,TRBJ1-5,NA,CAWTGSGNQPQHF,TGTGCCTGGACAGGGTCCGGCAATCAGCCCCAGCATTTT
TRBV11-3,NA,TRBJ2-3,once,CASSLRQGGDTQYF,TGTGCCAGCAGCTTACGGCAGGGAGGAGATACGCAGTATTTT
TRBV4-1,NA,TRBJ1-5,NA,CASSQDSGQLNQPQHF,TGCGCCAGCAGCCAAGATTCCGGACAGCTCAATCAGCCCCAGCATTTT
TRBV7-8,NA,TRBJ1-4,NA,CASSSGEGGANEKLFF,TGTGCCAGCAGCTCTGGGGAGGGCGGGGCTAATGAAAAACTGTTTTTT
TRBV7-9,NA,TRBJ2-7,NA,CASSSLGSRSYEQYF,TGTGCCAGCAGCTCCTTGGGCTCCCGATCCTACGAGCAGTACTTC
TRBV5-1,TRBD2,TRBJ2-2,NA,CASSHETSGNTGELFF,TGCGCCAGCAGCCATGAGACTAGCGGGAACACCGGGGAGCTGTTTTTT
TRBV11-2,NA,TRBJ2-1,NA,CASSPGKGSYNEQFF,TGTGCCAGCAGCCCGGGTAAAGGCTCCTACAATGAGCAGTTCTTC
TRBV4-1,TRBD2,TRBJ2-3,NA,CASSLQGLLSSDTQYF,TGCGCCAGCAGCCTGCAGGGACTACTAAGTAGCGATACGCAGTATTTT
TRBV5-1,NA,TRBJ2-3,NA,CASSLGRDGGERTDTQYF,TGCGCCAGCAGCTTGGGGCGTGATGGCGGGGAACGCACAGATACGCAGTATTTT
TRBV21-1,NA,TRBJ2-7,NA,CASSKQNRESYEQYF,TGTGCCAGCAGCAAACAAAACAGGGAGTCCTACGAGCAGTACTTC
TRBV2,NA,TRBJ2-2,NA,CASSEGGPYTGELFF,TGTGCCAGCAGTGAAGGGGGGCCATACACCGGGGAGCTGTTTTTT
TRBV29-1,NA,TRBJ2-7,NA,CSGGQTYEQYF,TGCAGCGGGGGGCAGACCTACGAGCAGTACTTC
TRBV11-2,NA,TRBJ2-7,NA,CASSLVTGPYEQYF,TGTGCCAGCAGCTTAGTTACAGGGCCCTACGAGCAGTACTTC
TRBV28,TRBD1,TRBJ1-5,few,CASRPFLQGNNQPQHF,TGTGCCAGCAGGCCATTCCTACAGGGGAATAATCAGCCCCAGCATTTT
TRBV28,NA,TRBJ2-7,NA,CASSSAGELAYEQYF,TGTGCCAGCAGTTCAGCAGGGGAACTCGCCTACGAGCAGTACTTC
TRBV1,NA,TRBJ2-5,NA,CTSSQDPGWETQYF,TGCACCAGCAGCCAAGACCCGGGATGGGAGACCCAGTACTTC
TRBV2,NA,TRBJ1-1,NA,CASSEQGTEAFF,TGTGCCAGCAGTGAACAGGGAACTGAAGCTTTCTTT
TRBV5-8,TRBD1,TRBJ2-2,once,CASSLDRGDHTGELFF,TGTGCCAGCAGCCTTGACAGGGGCGACCACACCGGGGAGCTGTTTTTT
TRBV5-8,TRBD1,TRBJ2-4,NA,CASSSGTGAKNIQYF,TGTGCCAGCAGCTCCGGGACAGGAGCCAAAAACATTCAGTACTTC
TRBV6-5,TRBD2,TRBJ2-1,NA,CASSFLAGVGNEQFF,TGTGCCAGCAGTTTCCTAGCGGGAGTGGGTAATGAGCAGTTCTTC
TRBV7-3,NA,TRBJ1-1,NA,CASSSSRAGEAFF,TGTGCCAGCAGCTCGTCTCGAGCAGGGGAAGCTTTCTTT
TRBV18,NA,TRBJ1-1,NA,CASSPLGEAEAFF,TGTGCCAGCTCACCACTCGGGGAGGCTGAAGCTTTCTTT